This TCR beta chain was observed in a study of T cells in Graves' hyperthyroidism and ophthalmopathy. The CDR3 sequence is 14 residues long. Trimming took off 3 bases at V and 3 bases at J, with 12 bases between the two ends. It was RNA transcripts that yielded the amplified TCR beta CDR3 regions. A first-round RT-PCR of the TCR CDR3 used the HTBI primer set. TCRdb redid the calling of the multiplex PCR reads with MiXCR, one entry per CDR3 protein. The table includes just over 550,000 distinct CDR3 sequences, around 46% detected once. The TCR was taken from a woman under 30 with Graves' hyperthyroidism. The sequencing sample was made of peripheral blood or thyroid tissue (not recorded which). The gene calls are TRBV7-1 and TRBJ2-7, with D hard to call. TRBV7-1 is an ORF, and what it does is uncertain. The CDR3 is CASSSRRAIYEQYF. CDR3 sequence (DNA): TGTGCCAGCAGCTCCAGACGGGCCATCTACGAGCAGTACTTC.